This TCR beta chain emerged from a study of cytomegalovirus exposure and HLA in healthy donors. Study-wide points: Only CMV serostatus was available as immune exposure information. Most TCR sequences were rare, but some public TCRs occurred in many donors. Within a later analysis, the majority of CMV-associated TCR beta chains appeared HLA-restricted.

Turning to this clone: The antigen is unknown.

Germline V CDR1 and CDR2: SQVTM, ANQGSEA. V lost 6 bases, J lost 4 bases, and 10 bases lay in between. This CDR3 has 12 residues. The PCR was carried out with 60 Vbeta primers and 13 Jbeta primers. Clones were sequenced by immunoSEQ multiplex PCR, and TCRdb holds only the in-frame ones, with some missing. The table records about 250,000 clones, nearly 95% of them present only once. Each donor was healthy, and each was a bone marrow donor. Material for sequencing was PBMCs. This sequence originates from a girl aged 2-10 years in good health and CMV-seronegative. V and J are TRBV29-1 and TRBJ1-5, with D possibly TRBD1 on 5 matching bases. CDR3: CSVGQANQPQHF. Written as DNA, the CDR3 is TGCAGCGTCGGACAAGCTAATCAGCCCCAGCATTTT.